This T cell receptor beta chain was captured in a study of CD8+ T cells in alopecia areata. In the study overall: Skin from roughly 6-12-month-old C3H/HeJ graft donors with spontaneous alopecia went to roughly 7-11-week-old female C3H/HeJ mice.

Findings and limits, study-wide: Mice gave a clearer picture of TCR sharing than patients did, possibly for HLA-related reasons. Lesional tissue from the scalp (especially in alopecia totalis/universalis) showed higher clonality than normal scalp.

Cutaneous lymph node cells were pooled, and they were sorted using CD4, CD8alpha, NKG2D, NKG2ACE and other markers. In each case, RNA was isolated and then reverse transcribed into cDNA as the sequencing template. Data came from immunoSEQ multiplex PCR; TCRdb stores just in-frame clones and leaves some out. The sample shows 200,000 to 300,000 clones, none of them appearing just once. Concerning this clone: What it recognizes is unknown. Genes here carry mouse names. The read falls 4 residues short of the CDR3 end, and the missing part is taken from the germline J gene.

Germline V CDR1 and CDR2: NSQYPW, LRSPGD (reference sequence). This CDR3 spans 15 amino acids. Trimming cost V 6 bases and J 0 bases; bases outside gene matches: 4. Sequenced material: CD4+ T cells sorted from a lymph node. The sequence was collected from a C3H/HeJ mouse with alopecia areata. The MHC haplotype of the strain is H2-k. The rearrangement joins TRBV1 to TRBJ2-7; TRBD2 matches 11 bases. The CDR3 bases that were read are TGCACCTGCAGGCCCGGGACTGGGGGCTCCTAT. Translation gives CTCRPGTGGSY. The entire CDR3 reads CTCRPGTGGSYEQYF.